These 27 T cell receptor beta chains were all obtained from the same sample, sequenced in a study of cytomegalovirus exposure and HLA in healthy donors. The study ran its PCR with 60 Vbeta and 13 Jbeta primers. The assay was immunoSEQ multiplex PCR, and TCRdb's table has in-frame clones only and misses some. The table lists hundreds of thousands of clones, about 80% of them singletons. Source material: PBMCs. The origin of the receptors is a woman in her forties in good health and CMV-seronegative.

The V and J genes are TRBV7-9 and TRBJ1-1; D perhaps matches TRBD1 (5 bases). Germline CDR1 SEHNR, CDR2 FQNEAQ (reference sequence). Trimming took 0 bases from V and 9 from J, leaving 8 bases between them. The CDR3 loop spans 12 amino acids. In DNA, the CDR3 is TGTGCCAGCAGCTTAGCTTCAGGGAAAGCTTTCTTT. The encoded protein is CASSLASGKAFF.

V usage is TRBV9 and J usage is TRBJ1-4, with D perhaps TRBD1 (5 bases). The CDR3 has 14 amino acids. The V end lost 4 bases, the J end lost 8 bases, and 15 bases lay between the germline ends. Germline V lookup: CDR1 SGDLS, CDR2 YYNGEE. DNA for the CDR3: TGTGCCAGCAGCCCCTACGGGGGGTTGGAAAAACTGTTTTTT. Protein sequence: CASSPYGGLEKLFF.

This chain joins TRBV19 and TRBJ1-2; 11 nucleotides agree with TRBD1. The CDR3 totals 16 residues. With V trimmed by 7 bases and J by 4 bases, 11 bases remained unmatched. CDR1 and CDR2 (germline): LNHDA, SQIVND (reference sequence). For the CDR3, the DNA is TGTGCCAGTACCCTGTGGACAGGGGGCGTGGGCTATGGCTACACCTTC. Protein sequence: CASTLWTGGVGYGYTF.

In DNA, the CDR3 is TGTGCCACCAGCGGGACAGGCAGAAATCAGCCCCAGCATTTT. It is translated as CATSGTGRNQPQHF. The chain carries TRBV15 and TRBJ1-5, with 8 bases lining up with TRBD1. CDR1 LNHNV and CDR2 YYDKDF come from the germline V gene (reference sequence). The CDR3 runs 14 residues. Trimming at V came to 5 bases and at J to 4 bases, leaving 4 bases not matched to a gene.

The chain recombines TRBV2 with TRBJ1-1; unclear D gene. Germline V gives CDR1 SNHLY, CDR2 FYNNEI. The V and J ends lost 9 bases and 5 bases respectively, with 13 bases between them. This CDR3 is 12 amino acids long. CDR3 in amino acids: CARRRGNTEAFF. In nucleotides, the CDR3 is TGTGCCAGGAGACGAGGCAATACTGAAGCTTTCTTT.

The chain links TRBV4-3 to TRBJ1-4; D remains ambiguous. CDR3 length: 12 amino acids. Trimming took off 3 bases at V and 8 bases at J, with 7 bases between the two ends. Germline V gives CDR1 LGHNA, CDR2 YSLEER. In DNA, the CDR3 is TGCGCCAGCAGCCATGGGCCCGAAAAACTGTTTTTT. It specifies CASSHGPEKLFF.

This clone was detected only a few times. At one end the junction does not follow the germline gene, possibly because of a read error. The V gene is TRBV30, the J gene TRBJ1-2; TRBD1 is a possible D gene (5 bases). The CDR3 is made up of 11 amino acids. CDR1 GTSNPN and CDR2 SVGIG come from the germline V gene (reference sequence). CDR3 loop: CAWSVQTAGLF. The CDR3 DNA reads TGTGCCTGGAGTGTACAAACAGCAGGGCTCTTC.

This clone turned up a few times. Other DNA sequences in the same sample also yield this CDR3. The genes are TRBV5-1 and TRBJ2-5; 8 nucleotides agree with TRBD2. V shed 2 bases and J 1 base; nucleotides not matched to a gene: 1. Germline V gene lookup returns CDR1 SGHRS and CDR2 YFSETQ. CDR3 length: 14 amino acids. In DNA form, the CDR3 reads TGCGCCAGCAGCTTAGCGGGGGCCCAAGAGACCCAGTACTTC. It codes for CASSLAGAQETQYF. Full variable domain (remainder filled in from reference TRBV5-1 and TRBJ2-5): KAGVTQTPRYLIKTRGQQVTLSCSPISGHRSVSWYQQTPGQGLQFLFEYFSETQRNKGNFPGRFSGRQFSNSRSEMNVSTLELGDSALYLCASSLAGAQETQYFGPGTRLLVL.

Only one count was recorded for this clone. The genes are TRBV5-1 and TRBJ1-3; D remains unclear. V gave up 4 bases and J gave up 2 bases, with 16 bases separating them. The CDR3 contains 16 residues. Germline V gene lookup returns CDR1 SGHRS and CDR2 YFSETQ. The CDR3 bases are TGCGCCAGCAGCCATACTAGTCCCGGGACTGGAAACACCATATATTTT. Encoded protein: CASSHTSPGTGNTIYF.

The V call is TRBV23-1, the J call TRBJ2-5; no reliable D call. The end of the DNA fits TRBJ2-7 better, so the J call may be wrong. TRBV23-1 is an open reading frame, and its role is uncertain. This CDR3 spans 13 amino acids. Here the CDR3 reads CASSRLISYEQYF. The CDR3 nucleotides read TGCGCCAGCAGTCGACTTATATCCTACGAGCAGTACTTC.

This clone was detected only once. Written as DNA, the CDR3 is TGTGCCAGCAGCTTAGACCAGAACACTGAAGCTTTCTTT. Protein: CASSLDQNTEAFF. The chain has TRBV11-3 and TRBJ1-1; D is unresolved. Per germline, CDR1 SGHNT and CDR2 YENEEA. Trimming took 0 bases from V and 1 from J, leaving 3 bases between them. The CDR3 runs to 13 residues.

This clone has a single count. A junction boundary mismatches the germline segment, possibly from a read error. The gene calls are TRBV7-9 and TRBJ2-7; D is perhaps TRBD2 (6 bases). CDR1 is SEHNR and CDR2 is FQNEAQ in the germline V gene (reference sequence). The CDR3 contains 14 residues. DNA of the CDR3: TGTTCCAGCAGCTCCTTGGCGGGGACCTACGAGCAGTACTTC. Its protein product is CSSSSLAGTYEQYF.

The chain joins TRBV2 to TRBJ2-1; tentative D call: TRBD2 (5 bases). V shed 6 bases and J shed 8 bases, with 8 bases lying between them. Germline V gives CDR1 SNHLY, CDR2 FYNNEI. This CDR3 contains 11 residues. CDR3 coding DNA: TGTGCCAGCAGGAGGGTGGATGAGCAGTTCTTC. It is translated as CASRRVDEQFF. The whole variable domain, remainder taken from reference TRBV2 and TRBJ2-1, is EPEVTQTPSHQVTQMGQEVILRCVPISNHLYFYWYRQILGQKVEFLVSFYNNEISEKSEIFDDQFSVERPDGSNFTLKIRSTKLEDSAMYFCASRRVDEQFFGPGTRLTVL.

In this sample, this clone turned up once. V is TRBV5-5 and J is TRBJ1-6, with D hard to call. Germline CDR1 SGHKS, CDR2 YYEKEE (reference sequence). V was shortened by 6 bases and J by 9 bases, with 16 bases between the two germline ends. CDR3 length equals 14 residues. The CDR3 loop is CASTPAEGSSPLHF. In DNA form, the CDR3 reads TGTGCCAGCACCCCCGCGGAAGGGAGTTCACCCCTCCACTTT.

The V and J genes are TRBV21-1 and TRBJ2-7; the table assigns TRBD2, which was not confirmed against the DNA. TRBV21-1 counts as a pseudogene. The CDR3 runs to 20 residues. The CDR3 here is CASSRDDRCEKRGGKAKQYF. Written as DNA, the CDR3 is TGTGCCAGCAGCAGAGACGACCGGTGTGAGAAACGGGGGGGAAAGGCAAAGCAGTACTTC.

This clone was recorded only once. This CDR3 is CASSQGGDRRYGYTF. The CDR3 bases are TGCGCCAGCAGCCAAGGAGGGGACAGACGGTATGGCTACACCTTC. This chain links TRBV4-3 with TRBJ1-2; TRBD1 matches at 7 bases. The V segment lost 1 base and the J segment 5 bases; nucleotides outside the gene matches: 7. The length of the CDR3 is 15 residues. Germline V gene data show CDR1 as LGHNA and CDR2 as YSLEER.

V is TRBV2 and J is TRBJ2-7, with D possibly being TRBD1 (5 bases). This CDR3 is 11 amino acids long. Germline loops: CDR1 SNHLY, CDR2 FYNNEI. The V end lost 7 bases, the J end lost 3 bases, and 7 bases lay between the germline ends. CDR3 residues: CASKDSYEQYF. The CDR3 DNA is TGTGCCAGCAAAGACAGCTACGAGCAGTACTTC.

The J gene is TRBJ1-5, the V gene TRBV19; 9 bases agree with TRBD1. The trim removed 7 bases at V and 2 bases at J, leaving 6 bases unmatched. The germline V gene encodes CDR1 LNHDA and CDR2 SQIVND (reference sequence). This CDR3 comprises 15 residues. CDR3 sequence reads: CASKTGTGRNQPQHF. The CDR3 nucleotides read TGTGCCAGTAAGACCGGGACAGGGCGCAATCAGCCCCAGCATTTT. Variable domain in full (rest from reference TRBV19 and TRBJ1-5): DGGITQSPKYLFRKEGQNVTLSCEQNLNHDAMYWYRQDPGQGLRLIYYSQIVNDFQKGDIAEGYSVSREKKESFPLTVTSAQKNPTAFYLCASKTGTGRNQPQHFGDGTRLSIL.

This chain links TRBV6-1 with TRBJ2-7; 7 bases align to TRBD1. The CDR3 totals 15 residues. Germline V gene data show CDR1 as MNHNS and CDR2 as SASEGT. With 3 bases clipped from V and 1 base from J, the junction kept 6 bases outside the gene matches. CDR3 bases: TGTGCCAGCAGTGACCGGGACAGCCTTTCCTACGAGCAGTACTTC. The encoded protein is CASSDRDSLSYEQYF.

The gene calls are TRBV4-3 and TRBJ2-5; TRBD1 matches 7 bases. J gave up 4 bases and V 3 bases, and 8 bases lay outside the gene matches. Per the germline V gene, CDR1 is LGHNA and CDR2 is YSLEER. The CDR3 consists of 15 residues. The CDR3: CASSQTEGGGETQYF. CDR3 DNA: TGCGCCAGCAGCCAGACAGAAGGGGGCGGAGAGACCCAGTACTTC.

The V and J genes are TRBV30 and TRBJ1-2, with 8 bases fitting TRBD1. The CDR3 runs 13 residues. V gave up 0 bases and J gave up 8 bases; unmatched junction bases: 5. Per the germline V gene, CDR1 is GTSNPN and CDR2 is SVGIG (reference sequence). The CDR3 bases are TGTGCCTGGAGTGTGACAGGGGCCGAAGGCTACACCTTC. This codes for CAWSVTGAEGYTF.

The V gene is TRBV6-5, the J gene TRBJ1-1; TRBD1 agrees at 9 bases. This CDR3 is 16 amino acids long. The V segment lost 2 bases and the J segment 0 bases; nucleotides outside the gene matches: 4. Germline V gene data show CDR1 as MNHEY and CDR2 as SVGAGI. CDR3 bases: TGTGCCAGCAGTTACCAAGGGACAGGGTTGAACACTGAAGCTTTCTTT. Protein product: CASSYQGTGLNTEAFF.

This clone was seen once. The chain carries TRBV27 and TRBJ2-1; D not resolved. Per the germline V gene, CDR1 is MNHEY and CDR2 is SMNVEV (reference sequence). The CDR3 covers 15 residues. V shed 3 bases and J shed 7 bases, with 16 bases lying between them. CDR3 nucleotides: TGTGCCAGCAGTTTTTTGCGCTTACCCCGAAATGAGCAGTTCTTC. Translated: CASSFLRLPRNEQFF.

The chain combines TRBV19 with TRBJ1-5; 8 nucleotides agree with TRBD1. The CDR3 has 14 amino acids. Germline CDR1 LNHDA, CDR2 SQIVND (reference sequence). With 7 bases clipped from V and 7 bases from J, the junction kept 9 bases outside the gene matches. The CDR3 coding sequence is TGTGCCAGTACCCCGACAGGGGTGAGGCAGCCCCAGCATTTT. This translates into CASTPTGVRQPQHF.

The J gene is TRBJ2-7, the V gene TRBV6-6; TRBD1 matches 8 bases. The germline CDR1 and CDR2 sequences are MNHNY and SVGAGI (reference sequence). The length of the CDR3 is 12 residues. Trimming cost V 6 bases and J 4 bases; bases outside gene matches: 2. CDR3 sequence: CASSQGAYEQYF. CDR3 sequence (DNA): TGTGCCAGCAGCCAGGGGGCTTACGAGCAGTACTTC.

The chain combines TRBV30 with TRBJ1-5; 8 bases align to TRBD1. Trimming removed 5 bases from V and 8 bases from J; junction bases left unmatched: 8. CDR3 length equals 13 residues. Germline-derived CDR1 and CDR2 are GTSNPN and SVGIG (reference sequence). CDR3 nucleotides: TGTGCCTGGGCGATGGGACAGGTGGAGCCCCAGCATTTT. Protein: CAWAMGQVEPQHF.

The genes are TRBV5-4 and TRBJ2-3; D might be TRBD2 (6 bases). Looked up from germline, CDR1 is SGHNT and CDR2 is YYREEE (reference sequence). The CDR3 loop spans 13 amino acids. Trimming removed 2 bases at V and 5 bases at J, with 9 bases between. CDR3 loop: CASSFRGIDTQYF. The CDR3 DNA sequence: TGTGCCAGCAGCTTCCGCGGGATAGATACGCAGTATTTT.